This TCR beta chain comes out of a study of post-analysis software for immune sequencing data. Regarding this clonotype: The target antigen is unknown.

Study-level points and caveats: Strong co-clustering by F measure was seen for same-batch samples. Patients used several TRBV segments, including TRBV5-6, TRBV5-1 and TRBV20-1, more often than controls.

The TCR beta cDNA libraries contained unique molecular identifiers. TCRdb reanalysed the PCR reads using MiXCR and keeps one entry per CDR3 protein. The sample lists 650,000 to 850,000 distinct CDR3 sequences, just over 45% occurring once. The ends were cut back, 6 bases at V and 5 bases at J, with 7 bases in the middle. The CDR3 is 11 amino acids. Looked up from germline, CDR1 is SNHLY and CDR2 is FYNNEI. The source is a girl aged 5 to 17 with multiple sclerosis. Sequencing input: blood. This rearrangement joins TRBV2 to TRBJ2-5, with a weak D call TRBD2 (5 bases). Here the CDR3 DNA reads TGTGCCAGCAGACCGGGGGAGACCCAGTACTTC. Protein sequence: CASRPGETQYF.